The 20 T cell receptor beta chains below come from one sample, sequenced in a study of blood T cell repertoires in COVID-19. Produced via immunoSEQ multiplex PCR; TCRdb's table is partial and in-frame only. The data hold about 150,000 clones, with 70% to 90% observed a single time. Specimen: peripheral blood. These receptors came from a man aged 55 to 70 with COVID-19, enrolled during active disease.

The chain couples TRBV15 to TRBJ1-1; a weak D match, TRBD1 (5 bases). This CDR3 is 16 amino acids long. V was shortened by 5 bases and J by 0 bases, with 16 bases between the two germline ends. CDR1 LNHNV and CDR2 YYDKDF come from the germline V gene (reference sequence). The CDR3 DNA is TGTGCCACCAGCCCCCAGGGAGGAGCTGTGAACACTGAAGCTTTCTTT. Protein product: CATSPQGGAVNTEAFF.

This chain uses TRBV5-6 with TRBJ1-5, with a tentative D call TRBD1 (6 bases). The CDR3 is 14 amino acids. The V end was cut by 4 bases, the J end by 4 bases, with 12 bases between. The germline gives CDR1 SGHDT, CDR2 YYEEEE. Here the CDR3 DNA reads TGTGCCAGCAGCCTCGGGACATTTAATCAGCCCCAGCATTTT. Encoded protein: CASSLGTFNQPQHF.

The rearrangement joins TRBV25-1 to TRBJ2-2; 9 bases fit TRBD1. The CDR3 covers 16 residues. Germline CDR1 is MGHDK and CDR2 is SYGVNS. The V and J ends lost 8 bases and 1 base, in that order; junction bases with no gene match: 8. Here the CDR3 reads CASSFPGQGNTGELFF. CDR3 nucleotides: TGTGCCAGCTCTTTTCCGGGACAGGGGAACACCGGGGAGCTGTTTTTT.

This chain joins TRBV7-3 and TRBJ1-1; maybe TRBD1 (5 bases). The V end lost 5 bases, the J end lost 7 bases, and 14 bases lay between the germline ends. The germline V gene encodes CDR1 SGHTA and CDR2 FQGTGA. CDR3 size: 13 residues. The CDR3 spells CASSPQGWGEAFF. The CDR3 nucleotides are TGTGCCAGCAGCCCCCAGGGTTGGGGTGAAGCTTTCTTT.

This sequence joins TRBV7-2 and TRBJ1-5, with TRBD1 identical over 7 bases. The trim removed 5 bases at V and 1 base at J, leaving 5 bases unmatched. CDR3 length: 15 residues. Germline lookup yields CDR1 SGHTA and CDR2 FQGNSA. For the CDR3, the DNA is TGTGCCAGCAGCCCAGAGACAGGGAGCAATCAGCCCCAGCATTTT. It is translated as CASSPETGSNQPQHF. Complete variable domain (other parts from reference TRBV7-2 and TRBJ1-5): GAGVSQSPSNKVTEKGKDVELRCDPISGHTALYWYRQSLGQGLEFLIYFQGNSAPDKSGLPSDRFSAERTGGSVSTLTIQRTQQEDSAVYLCASSPETGSNQPQHFGDGTRLSIL.

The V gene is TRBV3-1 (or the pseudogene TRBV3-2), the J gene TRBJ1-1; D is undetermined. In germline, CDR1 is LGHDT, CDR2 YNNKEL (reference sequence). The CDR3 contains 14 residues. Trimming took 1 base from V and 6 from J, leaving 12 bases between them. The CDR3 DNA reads TGTGCCAGCAGCCAAGCCCCCCTAGTCTCTGAAGCTTTCTTT. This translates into CASSQAPLVSEAFF.

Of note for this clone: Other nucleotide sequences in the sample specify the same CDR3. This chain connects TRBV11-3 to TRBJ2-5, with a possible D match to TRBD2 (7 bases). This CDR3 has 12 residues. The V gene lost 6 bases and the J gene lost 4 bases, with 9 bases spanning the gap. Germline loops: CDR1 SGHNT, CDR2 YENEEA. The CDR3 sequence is CASRGGGETQYF. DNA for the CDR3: TGTGCCAGCAGAGGGGGGGGAGAGACCCAGTACTTC.

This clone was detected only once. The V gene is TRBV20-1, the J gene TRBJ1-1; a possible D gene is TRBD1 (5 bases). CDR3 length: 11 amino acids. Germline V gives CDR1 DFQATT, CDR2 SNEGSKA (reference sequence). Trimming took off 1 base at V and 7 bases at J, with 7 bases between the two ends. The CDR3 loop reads CSARGGDEAFF. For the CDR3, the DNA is TGCAGTGCTAGAGGGGGGGATGAAGCTTTCTTT.

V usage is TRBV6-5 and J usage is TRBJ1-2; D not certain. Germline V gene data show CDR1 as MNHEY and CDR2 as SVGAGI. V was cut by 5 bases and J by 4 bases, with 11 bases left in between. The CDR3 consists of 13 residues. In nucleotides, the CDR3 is TGTGCCAGCAGTCGGGAGGTAGGCTATGGCTACACCTTC. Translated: CASSREVGYGYTF.

In nucleotides, the CDR3 is TGCGCCAGCAGCCCCAATGCAGCGAGCTCTGGAAACACCATATATTTT. The encoded protein is CASSPNAASSGNTIYF. The J gene is TRBJ1-3, the V gene TRBV4-3; D gene uncertain. V lost 4 bases, J lost 0 bases, and 13 bases lay in between. The CDR3 contains 16 residues. The germline V gene has CDR1 LGHNA and CDR2 YSLEER.

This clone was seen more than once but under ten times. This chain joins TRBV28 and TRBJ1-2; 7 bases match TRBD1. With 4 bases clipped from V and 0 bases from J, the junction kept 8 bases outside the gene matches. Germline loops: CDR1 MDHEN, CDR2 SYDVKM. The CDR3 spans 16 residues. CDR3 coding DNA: TGTGCCAGCAGTTCAGCCGGGACAGACGCTAACTATGGCTACACCTTC. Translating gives CASSSAGTDANYGYTF.

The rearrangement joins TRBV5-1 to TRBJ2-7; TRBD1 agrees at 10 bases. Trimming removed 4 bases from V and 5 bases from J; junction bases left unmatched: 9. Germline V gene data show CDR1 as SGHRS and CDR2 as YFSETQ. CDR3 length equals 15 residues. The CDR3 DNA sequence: TGCGCCAGCAGCCCCGACAGGGGGCTTTCGAACGAGCAGTACTTC. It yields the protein CASSPDRGLSNEQYF.

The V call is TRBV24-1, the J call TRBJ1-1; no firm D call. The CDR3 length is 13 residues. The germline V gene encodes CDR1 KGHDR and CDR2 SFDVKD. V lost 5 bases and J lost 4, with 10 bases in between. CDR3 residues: CATSVEGSTEAFF. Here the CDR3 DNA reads TGTGCCACCAGTGTTGAGGGTAGCACTGAAGCTTTCTTT.

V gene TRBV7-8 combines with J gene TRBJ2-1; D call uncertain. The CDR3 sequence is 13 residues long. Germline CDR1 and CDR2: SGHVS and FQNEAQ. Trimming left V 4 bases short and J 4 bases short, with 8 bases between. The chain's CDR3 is CASSYVAYNEQFF. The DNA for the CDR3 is TGTGCCAGCAGCTATGTGGCATACAATGAGCAGTTCTTC. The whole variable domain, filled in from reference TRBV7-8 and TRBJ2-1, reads GAGVSQSPRYKVAKRGQDVALRCDPISGHVSLFWYQQALGQGPEFLTYFQNEAQLDKSGLPSDRFFAERPEGSVSTLKIQRTQQEDSAVYLCASSYVAYNEQFFGPGTRLTVL.

The CDR3 sequence: CASSQIDGTNYGNTIYF. The CDR3 nucleotides are TGTGCCAGCAGCCAAATTGACGGGACAAACTATGGAAACACCATATATTTT. The J gene is TRBJ1-3, the V gene TRBV4-2; D is possibly TRBD1 (6 bases). Germline V lookup: CDR1 LGHNA, CDR2 YNFKEQ. V lost 2 bases to trimming and J lost 3 bases, with 17 bases between them. The CDR3 is made up of 17 amino acids.

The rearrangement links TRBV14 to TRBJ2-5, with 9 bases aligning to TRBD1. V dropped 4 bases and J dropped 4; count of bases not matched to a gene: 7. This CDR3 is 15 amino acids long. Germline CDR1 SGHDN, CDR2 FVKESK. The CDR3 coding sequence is TGTGCCAGCAGCCGAACCGGGACAGGGAGAGAGACCCAGTACTTC. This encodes CASSRTGTGRETQYF.

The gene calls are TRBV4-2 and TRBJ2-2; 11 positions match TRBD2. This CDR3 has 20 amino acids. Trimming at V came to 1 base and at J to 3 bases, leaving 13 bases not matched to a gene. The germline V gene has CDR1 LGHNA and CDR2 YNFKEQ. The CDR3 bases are TGTGCCAGCAGCCAAGCATCTAGCGGGGGGCCACTACGAGACACCGGGGAGCTGTTTTTT. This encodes CASSQASSGGPLRDTGELFF.

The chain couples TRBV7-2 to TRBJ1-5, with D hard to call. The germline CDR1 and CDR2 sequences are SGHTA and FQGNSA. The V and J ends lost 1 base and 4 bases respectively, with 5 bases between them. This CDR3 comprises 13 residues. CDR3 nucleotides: TGTGCCAGCAGCTTAGGGCCAAATCAGCCCCAGCATTTT. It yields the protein CASSLGPNQPQHF.

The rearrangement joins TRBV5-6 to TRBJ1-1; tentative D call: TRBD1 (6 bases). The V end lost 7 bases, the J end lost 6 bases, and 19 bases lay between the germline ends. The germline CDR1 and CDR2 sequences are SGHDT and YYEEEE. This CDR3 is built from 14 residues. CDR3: CASSHRRAGAEAFF. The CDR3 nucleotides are TGTGCCAGCTCACATCGCAGGGCAGGGGCTGAAGCTTTCTTT. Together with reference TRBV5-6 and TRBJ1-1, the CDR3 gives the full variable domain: DAGVTQSPTHLIKTRGQQVTLRCSPKSGHDTVSWYQQALGQGPQFIFQYYEEEERQRGNFPDRFSGHQFPNYSSELNVNALLLGDSALYLCASSHRRAGAEAFFGQGTRLTVV.

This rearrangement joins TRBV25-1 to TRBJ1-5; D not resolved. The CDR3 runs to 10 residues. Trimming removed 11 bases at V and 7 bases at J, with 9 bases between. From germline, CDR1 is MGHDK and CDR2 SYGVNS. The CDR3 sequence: CAAGGQPQHF. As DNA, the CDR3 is TGTGCCGCAGGCGGGCAGCCCCAGCATTTT. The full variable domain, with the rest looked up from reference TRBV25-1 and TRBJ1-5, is EADIYQTPRYLVIGTGKKITLECSQTMGHDKMYWYQQDPGMELHLIHYSYGVNSTEKGDLSSESTVSRIRTEHFPLTLESARPSHTSQYLCAAGGQPQHFGDGTRLSIL.